The clone carrying this TCR beta chain was observed a single time. Its cognate antigen is unknown. The data are from a study of blood T cells in healthy people across ages. General observations from the study: Among long-lived donors, naive CD4+ cells were more numerous and diversity higher than in aged donors. The percentage of naive T cells correlated strongly with TCR beta diversity. With donor CMV status unknown, expanded clonotype changes were possibly confounded.

A J-beta primer mix and a sample-barcoded 5' primer were used in a second PCR of about 6 to 12 cycles. Tags on each cDNA molecule came from a template-switch adaptor with 12 random nucleotides. TCRdb independently ran MiXCR on the 5' RACE reads; one entry per CDR3 protein. The sample holds some 1.5 million distinct CDR3 sequences, roughly 27% seen once. The CDR3 is 12 amino acids. Deletions cut 6 bases from V and 5 bases from J, with 9 bases between. The J gene is TRBJ2-3, the V gene TRBV12-3 or TRBV12-4; D is ambiguous. The sequence came from a woman aged 25-40 years in good health. The specimen sequenced was blood. The DNA for the CDR3 is TGTGCCAGCAGAGTCGAGGAAGATACGCAGTATTTT. Translating it yields CASRVEEDTQYF.